The source of this T cell receptor beta chain is a study of response to subunit inactivated influenza vaccine. General study findings and limits: The authors suggested that every seasonal influenza vaccination recruits few new T cells.

With regard to this clonotype: Its antigen is unknown.

The J segment lost 3 bases and the V segment lost 3 bases, leaving 13 bases of the junction unmatched. The germline V gene has CDR1 ENHRY and CDR2 SYGVKD. There are 18 residues in the CDR3. TCRdb recomputed calls from the RT-PCR reads with MiXCR, one row per CDR3 protein. The profile shows around 580,000 distinct CDR3 sequences, around 11% of them singletons. The specimen was PBMCs from blood, collected on the day of vaccination. J is TRBJ1-1 and V is TRBV10-3; 10 bases line up with TRBD1. The receptor was isolated from a man over 45 who received an inactivated influenza vaccine. CDR3 in DNA: TGTGCCATCAGTGAACTCTACCCGGGGACAGGGGAGTACACTGAAGCTTTCTTT. This sequence encodes CAISELYPGTGEYTEAFF.